Following are 8 T cell receptor beta chains from one sample sequenced in a study of response to subunit inactivated influenza vaccine. Each CDR3 protein is one row after TCRdb ran MiXCR on the RT-PCR reads. The sample has about 780,000 distinct CDR3 sequences, under 20% seen once. The source material was PBMCs from blood, sampled about 5 days after vaccination. These receptors were taken from a man aged 45-65 years who received an inactivated influenza vaccine.

This chain uses TRBV27 with TRBJ1-5; D uncertain. Germline V gene data show CDR1 as MNHEY and CDR2 as SMNVEV (reference sequence). Trimming took 0 bases from V and 4 from J, leaving 7 bases between them. The CDR3 covers 14 residues. For the CDR3, the DNA is TGTGCCAGCAGTTTATCAACGGGAAATCAGCCCCAGCATTTT. Protein sequence: CASSLSTGNQPQHF.

This clonotype was observed a handful of times. As DNA, the CDR3 is TGCGCCAGCAGCCAAAACTCAGGGACTGGTGGCTACACCTTC. This codes for CASSQNSGTGGYTF. The V and J genes are TRBV5-1 and TRBJ1-2; tentative D call: TRBD1 (5 bases). This CDR3 has 14 residues. V was cut by 4 bases and J by 7 bases, with 17 bases left in between. Germline V gene lookup returns CDR1 SGHRS and CDR2 YFSETQ.

This clonotype showed up many times. The chain is built from TRBV5-1 and TRBJ2-7; no reliable D call. V lost 0 bases, J lost 1 base, and 11 bases lay in between. There are 15 residues in the CDR3. From germline, CDR1 is SGHRS and CDR2 YFSETQ. CDR3 in amino acids: CASSLGPNPSYEQYF. DNA for the CDR3: TGCGCCAGCAGCTTGGGTCCAAATCCATCCTACGAGCAGTACTTC.

This clonotype showed up just a few times. The chain carries TRBV20-1 and TRBJ1-2, with D possibly being TRBD1 (5 bases). CDR3 length: 14 amino acids. CDR1 DFQATT and CDR2 SNEGSKA come from the germline V gene (reference sequence). The V end was cut by 3 bases, the J end by 2 bases, with 13 bases between. The CDR3 DNA is TGCAGTGCTAGTTCCGGGGCGCAGAACTATGGCTACACCTTC. This codes for CSASSGAQNYGYTF.

The chain joins TRBV20-1 to TRBJ1-2; the D gene is possibly TRBD1 (6 bases). Germline V gives CDR1 DFQATT, CDR2 SNEGSKA (reference sequence). The ends were cut back, 0 bases at V and 4 bases at J, with 15 bases in the middle. The CDR3 totals 15 residues. In DNA, the CDR3 is TGCAGTGCTAGAGATTTCAGGGGAACCAGCTATGGCTACACCTTC. Amino acids: CSARDFRGTSYGYTF.

The gene calls are TRBV6-5 and TRBJ2-2, with D perhaps given as TRBD1 or TRBD2 (5 bases each). The CDR3 loop spans 17 amino acids. The V end lost 4 bases, the J end lost 2 bases, and 17 bases lay between the germline ends. Germline CDR1 MNHEY, CDR2 SVGAGI. DNA for the CDR3: TGTGCCAGCAGTTCCCGGGGACGAGGGACCAACACCGGGGAGCTGTTTTTT. Its translation is CASSSRGRGTNTGELFF.

This clonotype was seen many times. The chain is built from TRBV5-1 and TRBJ1-1; TRBD1 agrees at 11 bases. V was pared by 4 bases and J by 2 bases, with 4 bases of the junction left unmatched. CDR1 and CDR2 (germline): SGHRS, YFSETQ. The CDR3 sequence is 15 residues long. In DNA, the CDR3 is TGCGCCAGCAGCCAGGACAGGGGGCTTAACACTGAAGCTTTCTTT. It specifies CASSQDRGLNTEAFF.

This clonotype was found a few times. The chain is built from TRBV20-1 and TRBJ2-5; 11 bases line up with TRBD1. V was pared by 1 base and J by 5 bases, with 6 bases of the junction left unmatched. Germline CDR1 DFQATT, CDR2 SNEGSKA (reference sequence). CDR3 length: 15 residues. This chain's CDR3 is CSARVDGTGGETQYF. DNA of the CDR3: TGCAGTGCTAGAGTAGACGGGACAGGGGGTGAGACCCAGTACTTC.